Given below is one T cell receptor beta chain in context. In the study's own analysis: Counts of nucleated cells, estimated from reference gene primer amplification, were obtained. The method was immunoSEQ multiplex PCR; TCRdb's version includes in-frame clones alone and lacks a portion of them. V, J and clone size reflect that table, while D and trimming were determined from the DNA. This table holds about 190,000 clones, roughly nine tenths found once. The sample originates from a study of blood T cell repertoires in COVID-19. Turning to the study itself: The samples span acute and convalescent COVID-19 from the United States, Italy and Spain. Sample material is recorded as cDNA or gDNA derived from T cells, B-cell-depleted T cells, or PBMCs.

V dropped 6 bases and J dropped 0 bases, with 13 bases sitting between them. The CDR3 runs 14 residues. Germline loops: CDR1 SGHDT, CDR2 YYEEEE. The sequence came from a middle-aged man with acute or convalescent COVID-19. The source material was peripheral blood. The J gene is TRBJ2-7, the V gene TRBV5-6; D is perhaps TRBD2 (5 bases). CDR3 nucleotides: TGTGCCAGCACCTGGACTGGGTCCTCCTACGAGCAGTACTTC. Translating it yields CASTWTGSSYEQYF.